These T cell receptor beta chains were read from a single sample in a study of T-cell reconstitution after alpha-beta-depleted transplantation in children. Using its own MiXCR run on the PCR reads, TCRdb lists one record per CDR3 protein. The sample lists under 150,000 distinct CDR3 sequences, more than 9.5% occurring once. The sample in question was PBMCs, mostly from graft donor cells, obtained 180 days after TCRalphabeta/CD19-depleted stem cell transplant. These receptors were taken from a girl under three years old who had a stem cell transplant for combined immunodeficiency, so the T cells may come from the graft donor. Each CDR3 is given without its conserved first and last residue.

CDR3aa | j_gene | v_gene
ASSVGPEVVTEAF | TRBJ1-1 | TRBV9
ASSFRDTTNNEQF | TRBJ2-1 | TRBV5-1
SVAQGATTDTQY | TRBJ2-3 | TRBV29-1
ASSLGAGTWNHEQF | TRBJ2-1 | TRBV5-5
ASSSDRGRHQPQH | TRBJ1-5 | TRBV7-2
ASGSGHTDTQY | TRBJ2-3 | TRBV5-4
ASSLIAGLQETQY | TRBJ2-5 | TRBV7-6
ASSEIHPALLAGGTSSYEQY | TRBJ2-7 | TRBV25-1
ASSYIRDRGLGEETQY | TRBJ2-5 | TRBV6-5
ASSPGTSGAYEQY | TRBJ2-7 | TRBV11-1
ASRIGTIRADTQY | TRBJ2-3 | TRBV12-3/TRBV12-4
ASSSRDGGPGGVDYGYT | TRBJ1-2 | TRBV12-3/TRBV12-4
ASSPRASGDTGELF | TRBJ2-2 | TRBV7-7
ASSPLMGANEQF | TRBJ2-1 | TRBV18
ASSPNPRGFGGYT | TRBJ1-2 | TRBV18
ATAVTPGLAGRGQF | TRBJ2-1 | TRBV27
AWSVETQY | TRBJ2-5 | TRBV30
ASSLFGLAGGETQY | TRBJ2-5 | TRBV27
SAWASGGPALTNEQF | TRBJ2-1 | TRBV20-1
ASSYSAVTGELF | TRBJ2-2 | TRBV6-2/TRBV6-3
ASSWTSQETQY | TRBJ2-5 | TRBV5-1
SAADRAVSTEAF | TRBJ1-1 | TRBV20-1
ASARTRGRGETQY | TRBJ2-5 | TRBV7-6
ASSPELAGGTDTQY | TRBJ2-3 | TRBV10-2
SVEITGAGEAF | TRBJ1-1 | TRBV29-1
ASSFNHNYGYT | TRBJ1-2 | TRBV12-3/TRBV12-4
ASSLGAGWETQY | TRBJ2-5 | TRBV7-2
ASSLGPGPTQETQY | TRBJ2-5 | TRBV7-2
ASSHPGHKETQY | TRBJ2-5 | TRBV7-9
ASSPFALNEQF | TRBJ2-1 | TRBV3-1
SAESRQGWGETQY | TRBJ2-5 | TRBV20-1
ASSPTGVAAYYEQY | TRBJ2-7 | TRBV9
ATSAREGFQY | TRBJ2-3 | TRBV24-1
ASSIRTVNYGYT | TRBJ1-2 | TRBV19
ASSQGIGGYT | TRBJ1-2 | TRBV12-3/TRBV12-4
ASSPPGQWYGYT | TRBJ1-2 | TRBV18
ASSFGQGFVKTQY | TRBJ2-5 | TRBV5-5
ATSDGQVLARETQY | TRBJ2-5 | TRBV24-1
AISLGLPGYNEQF | TRBJ2-1 | TRBV11-1
ASSYSMTGISTDTQY | TRBJ2-3 | TRBV6-2/TRBV6-3
SVDLGDRDSYEQY | TRBJ2-7 | TRBV29-1
ATRQGLADTQY | TRBJ2-3 | TRBV24-1
ASKITDTQY | TRBJ2-3 | TRBV12-3/TRBV12-4
ASSTTGGADNEQF | TRBJ2-1 | TRBV11-2
ASNFQGTGELF | TRBJ2-2 | TRBV5-1
ASSSDRTGAF | TRBJ1-1 | TRBV11-1
ASSLARGSGEQY | TRBJ2-7 | TRBV7-2